A selection of T cell receptor beta chains follows, all from one sample in a study of OX40 agonist ivuxolimab in advanced cancers. Profiling relied on immunoSEQ multiplex PCR, and the TCRdb table lists in-frame clones only, not all of them. The repertoire consists of tens of thousands of clones, with approximately 90% occurring once and the leading ten covering 1.4% to 1.5%. The sample consisted of CD4+ or CD8+ T cells sorted from blood, taken in a trial of the OX40 agonist ivuxolimab. The receptors were sampled from an adult with an advanced solid tumor such as melanoma, head and neck, liver or kidney cancer. Both conserved end residues are part of each CDR3. A D gene is named only where the DNA matches it firmly. Some rows have no size entry. The others give once, few or many, or a class for an expanded clone.

v_call	d_call	j_call	clone_size	cdr3_nt	cdr3_aa
TRBV4-1	NA	TRBJ2-3	NA	TGCGCCAGCAGCCTAACCGCCGGGGCAGATACGCAGTATTTT	CASSLTAGADTQYF
TRBV7-2	TRBD1	TRBJ2-7	NA	TGTGCCAGCAGCTTAGCACCGGGACAGGCAACCTACGAGCAGTACTTC	CASSLAPGQATYEQYF
TRBV6-6	TRBD1	TRBJ2-3	NA	TGTGCCATTGCAGGGGGCCGGACAGATACGCAGTATTTT	CAIAGGRTDTQYF
TRBV28	NA	TRBJ1-3	NA	TGTGCCAGCAGTTTTGGGTTCGCAGGAAACACCATATATTTT	CASSFGFAGNTIYF
TRBV28	TRBD1	TRBJ1-1	NA	TGTGCCAGCAGTCCGGACAGGGCCACTGAAGCTTTCTTT	CASSPDRATEAFF
TRBV5-1	NA	TRBJ1-2	NA	TGCGCCAGCAGCTTGGAGGAGGACAGCCAAGGGTGGAACTATGGCTACACCTTC	CASSLEEDSQGWNYGYTF
TRBV7-2	NA	TRBJ1-1	NA	TGTGCCAGCAGCTCGGGACAGAACACTGAAGCTTTCTTT	CASSSGQNTEAFF
TRBV4-3	NA	TRBJ1-2	NA	TGCGCCAGCAGCCAAGACCCAGGAGGGAACTATGGCTACACCTTC	CASSQDPGGNYGYTF
TRBV18	NA	TRBJ1-2	NA	TGTGCCAGCTCACCAGGTTCCGGAAACTATGGCTACACCTTC	CASSPGSGNYGYTF
TRBV7-2	TRBD1	TRBJ2-7	NA	TGTGCCAGCAGCACAGCCAGACAGGGGTCGAGCGAGCAGTACTTC	CASSTARQGSSEQYF
TRBV5-1	NA	TRBJ1-1	NA	TGCGCCAGCAGCGGGGGCGGCTGGGGGCAGGCGAACACTGAAGCTTTCTTT	CASSGGGWGQANTEAFF
TRBV11-2	NA	TRBJ2-7	few	TGTGCCAGCAGCTTAGCGCCCATCGAGCAGTACTTC	CASSLAPIEQYF
TRBV5-1	NA	TRBJ2-7	NA	TGCGCCAGCTACTTAGGACACGCCGGTGGGGAGCAGTACTTC	CASYLGHAGGEQYF
TRBV9	NA	TRBJ2-3	NA	TGTGCCAGCAGCGTAGGACTAAGAAGCACAGATACGCAGTATTTT	CASSVGLRSTDTQYF
TRBV5-4	TRBD1	TRBJ2-7	NA	TGTGCCAGCAGCCTGGGCACGGACAGGGTTTCCGAGCAGTACTTC	CASSLGTDRVSEQYF
TRBV6-6	NA	TRBJ1-1	NA	TGTGCCAGCAGTAAAGCAAAGGCTCCGAAGGGTGAAGCTTTCTTT	CASSKAKAPKGEAFF
TRBV7-3	TRBD2	TRBJ2-7	NA	TGTGCCAGCAGCAATCTAGCGGGGCCCAACGTTTTGCAGTACTTC	CASSNLAGPNVLQYF
TRBV19	TRBD2	TRBJ2-1	NA	TGTGCCAGTAGTGCTGCAGCGGGAGAAGAGGCCAATGAGCAGTTCTTC	CASSAAAGEEANEQFF
TRBV18	TRBD2	TRBJ2-1	once	TGTGCCAGCTCACCTTTCGGCACTAGCGGGGTAGGTGAGCAGTTCTTC	CASSPFGTSGVGEQFF
TRBV11-2	NA	TRBJ2-1	NA	TGTGCCAGCAGCCGACGGGGGGACAGCTCCTACAATGAGCAGTTCTTC	CASSRRGDSSYNEQFF
TRBV5-1	TRBD1	TRBJ2-7	NA	TGCGCCAGCAGCCGCCCTCCCGGGACAGGGGCCTACGAGCAGTACTTC	CASSRPPGTGAYEQYF
TRBV7-9	TRBD2	TRBJ2-5	NA	TGTGCCAGCAGCGACGGGACTAGCGGGGACCAAGAGACCCAGTACTTC	CASSDGTSGDQETQYF
TRBV27	NA	TRBJ1-1	NA	TGTGCCAGCAGTTTATTCGGGAGGAACACTGAAGCTTTCTTT	CASSLFGRNTEAFF
TRBV29-1	TRBD1	TRBJ1-2	NA	TGCAGCGTAGGGACAGGTACTAACTATGGCTACACCTTC	CSVGTGTNYGYTF
TRBV10-2	TRBD2	TRBJ2-1	NA	TGCGCCAGCAGTGTAGCGGGAGGGCGGGGACAGTTCTTC	CASSVAGGRGQFF
TRBV5-6	NA	TRBJ2-3	NA	TGTGCCAGCAGCTTGGGTCCGGCAAAAAGAAGCGGAGATACGCAGTATTTT	CASSLGPAKRSGDTQYF
TRBV5-1	NA	TRBJ2-3	NA	TGCGCCAGCAGCTTGGGCCGGGACGCAGATACGCAGTATTTT	CASSLGRDADTQYF
TRBV6-1	NA	TRBJ2-1	once	TGTGCCAGCAGTGGCAGACTGGCGAGCTCCTACAATGAGCAGTTCTTC	CASSGRLASSYNEQFF
TRBV6-6	NA	TRBJ2-1	NA	TGTGCCAGCAGTTACTCAAGCGACCATGAGCAGTTCTTC	CASSYSSDHEQFF
TRBV9	NA	TRBJ1-2	NA	TGTGCCAGCAGCTTCAATGGGGGCTACACCTTC	CASSFNGGYTF
TRBV5-1	TRBD1	TRBJ2-2	NA	TGCGCCAGCAGTTGGGACAGCCGAAGGACCGGGGAGCTGTTTTTT	CASSWDSRRTGELFF